These 17 T cell receptor beta chains originate from one sample sequenced in a study of radiotherapy plus CTLA-4 blockade in lung cancer. The method was immunoSEQ multiplex PCR; TCRdb's version includes in-frame clones alone and lacks a portion of them. The table records fewer than 55,000 clones, approximately 71% of them present only once. The material sequenced was peripheral blood, taken from a patient treated with radiotherapy plus ipilimumab. The receptors were sampled from a human donor with non-small cell lung cancer whose response to radiotherapy plus ipilimumab could not be evaluated.

This clone was seen more than once but under ten times. The J gene is TRBJ2-4, the V gene TRBV5-6; 7 bases map to TRBD2. The CDR3 contains 14 residues. V was clipped by 4 bases and J by 11 bases; unmatched bases: 12. From germline, CDR1 is SGHDT and CDR2 YYEEEE. The CDR3 DNA reads TGTGCCAGCAGCACCGGCGGGGGACTCTCCTTTCAGTACTTC. It is translated as CASSTGGGLSFQYF.

The gene calls are TRBV5-6 and TRBJ1-6; D is undetermined. Trimming left V 0 bases short and J 1 base short, with 5 bases between. This CDR3 region has 15 residues. Germline V gene data show CDR1 as SGHDT and CDR2 as YYEEEE. CDR3 bases: TGTGCCAGCAGCTTGGAGCGGTCCTATAATTCACCCCTCCACTTT. Protein sequence: CASSLERSYNSPLHF.

V is TRBV27 and J is TRBJ2-7; D uncertain. The CDR3 is 11 amino acids. V was cut by 8 bases and J by 6 bases, with 11 bases left in between. The V gene's germline CDR1 is MNHEY and CDR2 SMNVEV (reference sequence). The CDR3 nucleotides are TGTGCCAGCGGCGGTCCGGCCGAGCAGTACTTC. Protein sequence: CASGGPAEQYF.

The CDR3 DNA reads as TGTGCCAGCAGTGATGTAGGCAGGACCATATATTTT. Translating gives CASSDVGRTIYF. The genes are TRBV2 and TRBJ1-3; no definite D call. The CDR3 length is 12 residues. V lost 3 bases and J lost 10, with 10 bases in between. Germline CDR1 is SNHLY and CDR2 is FYNNEI. Full variable domain (remainder filled in from reference TRBV2 and TRBJ1-3): EPEVTQTPSHQVTQMGQEVILRCVPISNHLYFYWYRQILGQKVEFLVSFYNNEISEKSEIFDDQFSVERPDGSNFTLKIRSTKLEDSAMYFCASSDVGRTIYFGEGSWLTVV.

V usage is TRBV7-6 and J usage is TRBJ2-6; perhaps TRBD1 as D (6 bases). This CDR3 is built from 15 residues. Germline V CDR1 and CDR2: SGHVS, FNYEAQ. Trimming removed 4 bases from V and 4 bases from J, with 11 bases in between. CDR3 DNA sequence: TGTGCCAGCAGCTCCCCAGGGGCAGGGGCCAACGTCCTGACTTTC. Protein sequence: CASSSPGAGANVLTF.

This chain uses TRBV29-1 with TRBJ2-3; tentatively, D is TRBD1 (7 bases). Trimming shortened V by 5 bases and J by 5 bases, and 23 bases separated the two germline ends. In germline, CDR1 is SQVTM, CDR2 ANQGSEA. This CDR3 is built from 16 residues. CDR3 loop: CSVPPPGGSIGDTQYF. The DNA of the CDR3 is TGCAGCGTTCCCCCCCCAGGGGGGTCCATCGGAGATACGCAGTATTTT.

The chain couples TRBV4-2 to TRBJ2-3; D might be TRBD2 (7 bases). Trimming left V 2 bases short and J 5 bases short, with 14 bases between. The CDR3 sequence is 15 residues long. The V gene's germline CDR1 is LGHNA and CDR2 YNFKEQ. The CDR3 coding sequence is TGTGCCAGCAGCCAAAAGGGGGGCGGGGGAGATACGCAGTATTTT. The encoded protein is CASSQKGGGGDTQYF.

V and J are TRBV18 and TRBJ1-4; perhaps TRBD1 as D (5 bases). From germline, CDR1 is KGHSH and CDR2 LQKENI. V lost 1 base and J lost 3, with 12 bases in between. The CDR3 spans 16 residues. As DNA, the CDR3 is TGTGCCAGCTCACCACAGGTTGACAGATCTAATGAAAAACTGTTTTTT. It is translated as CASSPQVDRSNEKLFF.

The chain joins TRBV27 to TRBJ1-5, with a tentative D call TRBD1 (5 bases). Germline CDR1 is MNHEY and CDR2 is SMNVEV (reference sequence). There are 16 residues in the CDR3. The V and J ends lost 5 bases and 4 bases respectively, with 18 bases between them. The CDR3 region is CASSTSPRRGNQPQHF. In DNA, the CDR3 is TGTGCCAGCAGTACATCCCCGAGACGGGGGAATCAGCCCCAGCATTTT.

This clone was seen once. The chain carries TRBV7-9 and TRBJ1-2, with TRBD1 matching over 9 bases. The trim removed 5 bases at V and 4 bases at J, leaving 5 bases unmatched. Germline loops: CDR1 SEHNR, CDR2 FQNEAQ (reference sequence). There are 14 residues in the CDR3. DNA for the CDR3: TGTGCCAGCAGCGACCGGGACAGGGTCTATGGCTACACCTTC. Its translation: CASSDRDRVYGYTF.

This chain links TRBV19 with TRBJ2-3, with 8 bases identical to TRBD1. J gave up 2 bases and V 6 bases, and 4 bases lay outside the gene matches. The CDR3 totals 14 residues. Germline V lookup: CDR1 LNHDA, CDR2 SQIVND (reference sequence). DNA for the CDR3: TGTGCCAGTAGAAGACAGGGGCACACAGATACGCAGTATTTT. Translation gives CASRRQGHTDTQYF.

This chain connects TRBV23-1 to TRBJ2-7, with TRBD1 matching over 7 bases. TRBV23-1 is treated as an ORF (open reading frame) with a function not yet certain. CDR3 length: 16 residues. The ends lost 1 base at V and 4 bases at J; junction bases unmatched: 10. The CDR3 sequence is CASSQWAGQESYEQYF. Here the CDR3 DNA reads TGCGCCAGCAGTCAATGGGCCGGACAGGAATCATACGAGCAGTACTTC.

The V gene is TRBV18, the J gene TRBJ2-7; D remains ambiguous. Germline V gene sequence: CDR1 KGHSH, CDR2 LQKENI. The CDR3 extends over 14 amino acids. Trimming cost V 3 bases and J 2 bases, with 11 bases left between them. The CDR3, as DNA: TGTGCCAGCTCACCTGACTTAACTACCTACGAGCAGTACTTC. It specifies CASSPDLTTYEQYF.

This rearrangement joins TRBV6-6 to TRBJ2-7, with D tentatively TRBD1 (6 bases). The germline V gene has CDR1 MNHNY and CDR2 SVGAGI (reference sequence). This CDR3 contains 14 residues. Deletions cut 6 bases from V and 6 bases from J, with 18 bases between. The CDR3 DNA follows: TGTGCCAGCAGGTCCCCGGCTGCAGGGGTCGAGCAGTACTTC. As protein: CASRSPAAGVEQYF.

The gene calls are TRBV5-1 and TRBJ2-5, with TRBD1 matching over 7 bases. The CDR3 has 13 amino acids. V gave up 1 base and J gave up 11 bases; unmatched junction bases: 8. Germline V gene data show CDR1 as SGHRS and CDR2 as YFSETQ. Here the CDR3 DNA reads TGCGCCAGCAGCTTGCAAGGACAGGAGAAGCAGTACTTC. This gives the protein CASSLQGQEKQYF.

This clone was detected only once. V and J are TRBV6-1 and TRBJ1-5, with TRBD1 matching 9 bases. Per the germline V gene, CDR1 is MNHNS and CDR2 is SASEGT. The V segment lost 6 bases and the J segment 6 bases; nucleotides outside the gene matches: 6. This CDR3 is 14 amino acids long. The CDR3 reads CASRTGTGPQPQHF. As DNA, the CDR3 is TGTGCCAGCAGGACCGGGACAGGGCCTCAGCCCCAGCATTTT.

The chain links TRBV5-1 to TRBJ2-5; D is unresolved. CDR1 is SGHRS and CDR2 is YFSETQ in the germline V gene. The CDR3 is 11 residues long. Trimming left V 5 bases short and J 5 bases short, with 7 bases between. The CDR3 coding sequence is TGCGCCAGCAGATACGGGGAGACCCAGTACTTC. Protein product: CASRYGETQYF.